This is a list of T cell receptor beta chains from one sample in a study of shared clonotypes between healthy human individuals. Some clones are missing from TCRdb's copy, which holds only in-frame ones; the method was immunoSEQ multiplex PCR. Altogether 2 million or so clones are present, about 95% being singletons, with the ten largest covering around 1.1%. Sequences were obtained from naive CD8+ T cells sorted from blood. Receptors originate from a man aged 18-30 years in good health. The CDR3 runs from the conserved cysteine through the conserved F or W. Fields, in order: J gene, D gene, clone size, V gene, CDR3 DNA, CDR3 protein. A D gene is named only where the DNA matches it firmly. Clone size is given for some rows only: seen once, a few or many times, or a class if the clone is expanded.

>TRBJ1-3|NA|NA|TRBV2
TGTGCCAGCAGCTGGGACACGAAGAGCTCTGGAAACACCATATATTTT
CASSWDTKSSGNTIYF
>TRBJ1-1|NA|NA|TRBV5-1
TGCGCCAGCAGCTTATCCGCGGGGACTGAAGCTTTCTTT
CASSLSAGTEAFF
>TRBJ2-1|NA|NA|TRBV19
TGTGCCAGTAGTATGGGGGTGGGCTATGAGCAGTTCTTC
CASSMGVGYEQFF
>TRBJ2-5|NA|NA|TRBV2
TGTGCCAGCAGTGCCGGCTTCGCGAAGGAGACCCAGTACTTC
CASSAGFAKETQYF
>TRBJ2-2|TRBD1|once|TRBV9
TGTGCCAGCAGCGTAGAACAGGGGAGCACCGGGGAGCTGTTTTTT
CASSVEQGSTGELFF
>TRBJ2-1|TRBD2|NA|TRBV6-6
TGTGCCAGTCTTGGAGCGGGAGGGTACAATGAGCAGTTCTTC
CASLGAGGYNEQFF
>TRBJ2-7|TRBD1|NA|TRBV5-6
TGTGCCAGCAGCTTGTGGACAGGGGACATCAACGAGCAGTACTTC
CASSLWTGDINEQYF
>TRBJ2-3|NA|NA|TRBV10-1
TGCGCCAGCAGTGAGCCCGGAGATACGCAGTATTTT
CASSEPGDTQYF
>TRBJ2-2|TRBD1|once|TRBV13
TGTGCCAGCAGCCCGGACAGGGGGCTCGGAGGGGCCGGGGAGCTGTTTTTT
CASSPDRGLGGAGELFF
>TRBJ1-4|NA|once|TRBV6-5
TGTGCCAGCAGTTACGAGGCGGCAAATGAAAAACTGTTTTTT
CASSYEAANEKLFF
>TRBJ2-1|TRBD2|NA|TRBV11-2
TGTGCCAGCAGCTTTTCCGGGACTAGCATCTACAATGAGCAGTTCTTC
CASSFSGTSIYNEQFF
>TRBJ1-5|NA|NA|TRBV2
TGTGCCAGCACCCCAGTCGGGTTTGGGGATCAGCCCCAGCATTTT
CASTPVGFGDQPQHF
>TRBJ2-6|NA|once|TRBV7-9
TGTGCCAGCAGCTTAGAGGGACAAGGCCCCATCCTGACTTTC
CASSLEGQGPILTF
>TRBJ1-1|NA|NA|TRBV7-9
TGTGCCAGCAGCCAAGCTCCCGAAGCTTTCTTT
CASSQAPEAFF
>TRBJ2-7|TRBD1|NA|TRBV28
TGTGCCAGCAGCGGACCTCCGGGACAGGGAGGGAAGCAGTACTTC
CASSGPPGQGGKQYF
>TRBJ1-2|NA|NA|TRBV6-5
TGTGCCAGCAGTTACCTTGGCCGGCCCGGTGGCTACACCTTC
CASSYLGRPGGYTF
>TRBJ2-6|NA|NA|TRBV27
TGTGCCAGCACCCAAGGGGGCTCTGGGGCCAACGTCCTGACTTTC
CASTQGGSGANVLTF
>TRBJ2-5|TRBD1|NA|TRBV28
TGTGCCAGCAGTTCTAGAGACAGGGATGAGACCCAGTACTTC
CASSSRDRDETQYF
>TRBJ1-1|NA|NA|TRBV27
TGTGCCAGCAGGTTATCAGTCCCCTTTGAAGCTTTCTTT
CASRLSVPFEAFF
>TRBJ2-7|NA|NA|TRBV5-6
TGTGCCAGCAGCTTGGGGGACACAGGAATCTCCTACGAGCAGTACTTC
CASSLGDTGISYEQYF
>TRBJ2-6|NA|NA|TRBV4-1
TGCGCCAGCAGCCCAGAAACGGCTGGGGCCAACGTCCTGACTTTC
CASSPETAGANVLTF
>TRBJ2-5|NA|NA|TRBV5-1
TGCGCCAGCAGCTTTAGGGGGCAAGAGACCCAGTACTTC
CASSFRGQETQYF
>TRBJ2-1|NA|NA|TRBV9
TGTGCCAGCAGCGTAGGGAGGGGGGACTATGGACAGGGCTCCTACAATGAGCAGTTCTTC
CASSVGRGDYGQGSYNEQFF
>TRBJ1-1|NA|NA|TRBV9
TGTGCCAGCAGCGTAGCCCCAGGACATCCTGAAGCTTTCTTT
CASSVAPGHPEAFF
>TRBJ1-3|NA|once|TRBV30
TGTGCCTGGAGTGATGGCGGGAGCTCTGGAAACACCATATATTTT
CAWSDGGSSGNTIYF
>TRBJ2-6|TRBD1|NA|TRBV7-9
TGTGCCAGCAGCTCTACAGGGGGCCCGAGCTCTGGGGCCAACGTCCTGACTTTC
CASSSTGGPSSGANVLTF